This T cell receptor beta chain was sequenced in a study of blood T cell repertoires in COVID-19. Regarding this clone: A read error may produce the germline difference seen at one junction end.

The assay was immunoSEQ multiplex PCR, and TCRdb's table has in-frame clones only and misses some. The sample contains approximately 22,000 clones, approximately 91% of which appear only once. Sequenced sample: peripheral blood. The sequence derives from a man between 65 and 85 years old with active COVID-19.

The CDR3 bases are TGTGCCAGCAGCCCGGGTTCCGGGACTAGCACGGTCTTC. It encodes CASSPGSGTSTVF. The chain uses TRBV5-4 and TRBJ2-1; 9 bases are shared with TRBD2. The CDR3 has 13 residues. Germline V gives CDR1 SGHNT, CDR2 YYREEE (reference sequence). Using reference TRBV5-4 and TRBJ2-1 for the parts outside the CDR3, the full variable domain is ETGVTQSPTHLIKTRGQQVTLRCSSQSGHNTVSWYQQALGQGPQFIFQYYREEENGRGNFPPRFSGLQFPNYSSELNVNALELDDSALYLCASSPGSGTSTVFGPGTRLTVL.